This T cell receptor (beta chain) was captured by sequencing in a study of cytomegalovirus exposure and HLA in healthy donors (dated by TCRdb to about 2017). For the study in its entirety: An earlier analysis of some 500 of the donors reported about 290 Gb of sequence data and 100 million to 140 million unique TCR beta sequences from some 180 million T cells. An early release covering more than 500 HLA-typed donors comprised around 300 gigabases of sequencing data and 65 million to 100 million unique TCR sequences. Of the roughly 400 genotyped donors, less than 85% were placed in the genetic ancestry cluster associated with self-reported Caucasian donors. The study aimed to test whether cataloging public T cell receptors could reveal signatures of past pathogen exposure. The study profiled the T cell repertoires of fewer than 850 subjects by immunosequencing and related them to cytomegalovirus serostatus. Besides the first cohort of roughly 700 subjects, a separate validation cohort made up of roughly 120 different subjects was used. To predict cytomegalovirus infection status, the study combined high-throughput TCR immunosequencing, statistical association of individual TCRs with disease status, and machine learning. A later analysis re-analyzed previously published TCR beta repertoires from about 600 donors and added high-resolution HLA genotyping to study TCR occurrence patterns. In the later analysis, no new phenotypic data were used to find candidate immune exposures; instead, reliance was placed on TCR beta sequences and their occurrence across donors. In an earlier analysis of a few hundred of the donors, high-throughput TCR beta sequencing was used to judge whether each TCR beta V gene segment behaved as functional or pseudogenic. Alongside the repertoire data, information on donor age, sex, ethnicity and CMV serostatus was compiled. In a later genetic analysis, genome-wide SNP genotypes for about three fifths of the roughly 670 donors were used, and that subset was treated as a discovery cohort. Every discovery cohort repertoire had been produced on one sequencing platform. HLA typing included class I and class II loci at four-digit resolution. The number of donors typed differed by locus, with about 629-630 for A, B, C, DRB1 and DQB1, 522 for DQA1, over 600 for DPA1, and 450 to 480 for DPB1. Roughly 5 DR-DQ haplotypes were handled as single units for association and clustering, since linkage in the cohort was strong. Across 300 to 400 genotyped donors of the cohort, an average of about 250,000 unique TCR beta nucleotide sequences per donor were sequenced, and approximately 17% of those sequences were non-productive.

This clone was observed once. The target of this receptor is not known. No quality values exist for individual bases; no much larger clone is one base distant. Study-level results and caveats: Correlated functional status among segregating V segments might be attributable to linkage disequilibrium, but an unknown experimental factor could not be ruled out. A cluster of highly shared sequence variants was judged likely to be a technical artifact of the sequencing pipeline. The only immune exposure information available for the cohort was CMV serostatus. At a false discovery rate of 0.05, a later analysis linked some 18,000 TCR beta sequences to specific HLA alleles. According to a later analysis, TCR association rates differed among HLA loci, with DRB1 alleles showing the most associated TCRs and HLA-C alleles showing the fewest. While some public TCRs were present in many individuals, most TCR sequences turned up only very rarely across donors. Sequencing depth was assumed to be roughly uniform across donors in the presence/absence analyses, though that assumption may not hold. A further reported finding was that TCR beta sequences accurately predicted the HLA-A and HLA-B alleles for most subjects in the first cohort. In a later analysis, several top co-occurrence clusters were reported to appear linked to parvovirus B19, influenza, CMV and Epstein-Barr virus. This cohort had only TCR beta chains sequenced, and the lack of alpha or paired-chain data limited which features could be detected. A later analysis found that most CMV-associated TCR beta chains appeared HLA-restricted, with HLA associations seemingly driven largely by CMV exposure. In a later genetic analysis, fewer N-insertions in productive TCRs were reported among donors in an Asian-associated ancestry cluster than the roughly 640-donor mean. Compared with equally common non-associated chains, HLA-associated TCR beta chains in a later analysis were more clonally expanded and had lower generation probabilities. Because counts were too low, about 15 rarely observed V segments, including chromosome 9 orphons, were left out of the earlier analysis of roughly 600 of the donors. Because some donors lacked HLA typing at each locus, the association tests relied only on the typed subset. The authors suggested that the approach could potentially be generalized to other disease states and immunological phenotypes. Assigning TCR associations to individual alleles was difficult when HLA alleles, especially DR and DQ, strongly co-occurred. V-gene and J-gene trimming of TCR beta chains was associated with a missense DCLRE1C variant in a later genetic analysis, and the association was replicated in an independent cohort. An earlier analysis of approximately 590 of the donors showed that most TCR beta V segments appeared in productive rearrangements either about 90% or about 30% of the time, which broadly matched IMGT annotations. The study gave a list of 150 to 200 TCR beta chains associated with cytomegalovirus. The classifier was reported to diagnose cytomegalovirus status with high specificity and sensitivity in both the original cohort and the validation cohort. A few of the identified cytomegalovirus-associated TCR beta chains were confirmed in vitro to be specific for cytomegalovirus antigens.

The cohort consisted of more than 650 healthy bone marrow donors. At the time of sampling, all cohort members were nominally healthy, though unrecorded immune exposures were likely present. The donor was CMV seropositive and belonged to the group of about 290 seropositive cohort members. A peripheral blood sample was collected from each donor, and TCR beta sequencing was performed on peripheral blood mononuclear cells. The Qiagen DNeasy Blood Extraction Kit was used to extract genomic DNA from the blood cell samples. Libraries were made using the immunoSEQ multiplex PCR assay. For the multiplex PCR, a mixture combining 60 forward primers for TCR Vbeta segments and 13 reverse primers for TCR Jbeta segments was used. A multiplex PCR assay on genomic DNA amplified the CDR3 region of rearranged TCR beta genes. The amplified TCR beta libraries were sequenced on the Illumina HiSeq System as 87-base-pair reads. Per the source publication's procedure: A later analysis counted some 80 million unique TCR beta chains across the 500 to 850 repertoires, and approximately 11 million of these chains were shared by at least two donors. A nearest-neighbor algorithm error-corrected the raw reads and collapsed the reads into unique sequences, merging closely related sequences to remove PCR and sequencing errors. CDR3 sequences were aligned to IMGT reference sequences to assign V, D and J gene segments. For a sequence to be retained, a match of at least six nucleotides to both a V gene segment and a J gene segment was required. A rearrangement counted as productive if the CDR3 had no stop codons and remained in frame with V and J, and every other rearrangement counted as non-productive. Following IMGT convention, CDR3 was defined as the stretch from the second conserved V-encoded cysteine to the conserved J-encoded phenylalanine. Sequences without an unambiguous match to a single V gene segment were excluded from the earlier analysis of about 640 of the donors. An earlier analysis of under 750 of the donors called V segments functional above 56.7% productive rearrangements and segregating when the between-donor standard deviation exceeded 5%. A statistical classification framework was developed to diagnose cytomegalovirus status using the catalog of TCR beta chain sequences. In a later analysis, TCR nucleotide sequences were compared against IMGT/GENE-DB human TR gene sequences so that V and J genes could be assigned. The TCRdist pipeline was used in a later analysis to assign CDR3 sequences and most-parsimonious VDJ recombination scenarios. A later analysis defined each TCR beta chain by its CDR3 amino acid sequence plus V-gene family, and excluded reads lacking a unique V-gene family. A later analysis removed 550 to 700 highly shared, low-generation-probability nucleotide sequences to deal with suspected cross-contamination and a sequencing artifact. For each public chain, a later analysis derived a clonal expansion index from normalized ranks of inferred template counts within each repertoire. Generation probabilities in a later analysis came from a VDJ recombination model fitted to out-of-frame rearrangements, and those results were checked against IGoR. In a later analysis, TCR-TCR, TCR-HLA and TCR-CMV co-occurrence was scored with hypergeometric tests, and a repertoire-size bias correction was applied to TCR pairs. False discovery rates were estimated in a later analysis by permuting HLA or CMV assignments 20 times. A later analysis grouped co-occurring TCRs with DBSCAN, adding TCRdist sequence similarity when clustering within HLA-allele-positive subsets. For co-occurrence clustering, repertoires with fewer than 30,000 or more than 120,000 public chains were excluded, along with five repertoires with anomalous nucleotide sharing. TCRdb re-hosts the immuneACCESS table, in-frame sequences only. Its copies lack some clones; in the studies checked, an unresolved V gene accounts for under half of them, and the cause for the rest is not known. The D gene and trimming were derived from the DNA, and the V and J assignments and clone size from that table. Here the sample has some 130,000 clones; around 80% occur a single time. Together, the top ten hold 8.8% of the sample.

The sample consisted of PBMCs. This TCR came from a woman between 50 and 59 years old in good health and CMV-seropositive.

This receptor carries the CDR3 CSGGQQYEQYF. The nucleotide sequence reads as follows: TGCAGCGGGGGACAGCAGTACGAGCAGTACTTC. The rearrangement combines TRBV20-1 with TRBJ2-7; the D gene is perhaps TRBD1, on 7 matching bases. From a lookup of the germline V gene (reference sequence), CDR1 and CDR2 are DFQATT and SNEGSKA. From the cysteine up to the phenylalanine, the CDR3 has a length of 11 residues. Here the CDR3 DNA is all that survives: 33 bases in frame from base 1.